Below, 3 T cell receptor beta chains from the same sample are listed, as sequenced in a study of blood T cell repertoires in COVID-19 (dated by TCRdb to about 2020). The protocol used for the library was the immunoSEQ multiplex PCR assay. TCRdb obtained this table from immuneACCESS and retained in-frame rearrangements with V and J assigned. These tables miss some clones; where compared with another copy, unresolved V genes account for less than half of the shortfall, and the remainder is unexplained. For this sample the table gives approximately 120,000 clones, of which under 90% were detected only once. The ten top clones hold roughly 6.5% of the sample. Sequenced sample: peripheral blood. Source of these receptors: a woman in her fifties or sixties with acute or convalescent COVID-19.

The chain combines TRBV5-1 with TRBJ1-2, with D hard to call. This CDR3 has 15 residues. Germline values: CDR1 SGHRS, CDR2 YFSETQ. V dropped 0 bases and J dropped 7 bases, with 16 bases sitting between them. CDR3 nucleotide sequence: TGCGCCAGCAGCTTGGATCCCTCAAACCCGGGTGGCTACACCTTC. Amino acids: CASSLDPSNPGGYTF.

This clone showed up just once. The CDR3 sequence: CASRPYRGGRTDTQYF. CDR3 nucleotides: TGTGCCAGCAGGCCCTACCGCGGGGGGCGGACAGATACGCAGTATTTT. The V gene is TRBV25-1, the J gene TRBJ2-3; 8 bases fit TRBD2. CDR1 is MGHDK and CDR2 is SYGVNS in the germline V gene. The CDR3 consists of 16 residues. The V gene end was trimmed by 6 bases and the J gene end by 3 bases; junction bases not matched to a gene: 11.

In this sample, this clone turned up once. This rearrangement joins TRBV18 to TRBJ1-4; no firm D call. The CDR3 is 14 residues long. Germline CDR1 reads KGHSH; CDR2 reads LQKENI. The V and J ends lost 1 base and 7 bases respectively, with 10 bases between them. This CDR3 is CASSPLQLPEKLFF. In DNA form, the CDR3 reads TGTGCCAGCTCACCACTTCAACTCCCTGAAAAACTGTTTTTT.